This is a list of T cell receptor beta chains from one sample in a study of T cell responses to AZD1222 COVID-19 vaccine. Measured with immunoSEQ multiplex PCR; TCRdb has only the in-frame clones, and not every one. In the table there are about 150,000 clones, approximately 90% of which are singletons. The material was peripheral blood, obtained on day 0 of AZD1222 vaccination. These TCRs come from an adult in good health. CDR3s include the opening cysteine and the closing phenylalanine or tryptophan. The order of the fields is J gene, D gene, clone size, V gene, CDR3 DNA, CDR3 protein. A D gene is named only where the DNA matches it firmly. Size is stated for part of the rows, as once, few or many counts, or as a class when the clone is expanded.

j_call: TRBJ1-1; d_call: -; clone_size: -; v_call: TRBV18; cdr3_nt: TGTGCCAGCTCCCTCAAGCGGGGGGGGGACACTGAAGCTTTCTTT; cdr3_aa: CASSLKRGGDTEAFF
j_call: TRBJ1-5; d_call: -; clone_size: -; v_call: TRBV18; cdr3_nt: TGTGCCAGCTCAAGATCTCAGGGGCTCACGAGGCAGCCCCAGCATTTT; cdr3_aa: CASSRSQGLTRQPQHF
j_call: TRBJ1-1; d_call: -; clone_size: once; v_call: TRBV7-2; cdr3_nt: TGTGCGAGTCGGGGGGATAACACTGAAGCTTTCTTT; cdr3_aa: CASRGDNTEAFF
j_call: TRBJ2-7; d_call: TRBD1; clone_size: -; v_call: TRBV6-5; cdr3_nt: TGTGCCAGCGGCGTCACCGGGACAGGGATATACGAGCAGTACTTC; cdr3_aa: CASGVTGTGIYEQYF
j_call: TRBJ2-7; d_call: TRBD1; clone_size: -; v_call: TRBV6-2/TRBV6-3; cdr3_nt: TGTGCCAGCAGTGAGTCCGGGACAGGAGCCTACGAGCAGTACTTC; cdr3_aa: CASSESGTGAYEQYF
j_call: TRBJ2-4; d_call: TRBD1; clone_size: -; v_call: TRBV27; cdr3_nt: TGTGCCAGCGACAAAGACAGGGGGGTTGCCAAAAACATTCAGTACTTC; cdr3_aa: CASDKDRGVAKNIQYF
j_call: TRBJ2-3; d_call: -; clone_size: -; v_call: TRBV9; cdr3_nt: TGTGCCAGCAGCGTAAGGGACGGCGTCACAGATACGCAGTATTTT; cdr3_aa: CASSVRDGVTDTQYF
j_call: TRBJ1-5; d_call: -; clone_size: -; v_call: TRBV19; cdr3_nt: TGTGCCAGTAGTTCCGACATTCGTGACGGGAGCAATCAGCCCCAGCATTTT; cdr3_aa: CASSSDIRDGSNQPQHF
j_call: TRBJ1-2; d_call: -; clone_size: -; v_call: TRBV19; cdr3_nt: TGTGCCAGTAGTGCTACAGGGAACTATGGCTACACCTTC; cdr3_aa: CASSATGNYGYTF
j_call: TRBJ2-1; d_call: TRBD2; clone_size: -; v_call: TRBV3-1/TRBV3-2; cdr3_nt: TGTGCCAGCAGCTTCCTGGGAGCGGGGGGGAGCAATGAGCAGTTCTTC; cdr3_aa: CASSFLGAGGSNEQFF
j_call: TRBJ2-1; d_call: TRBD2; clone_size: -; v_call: TRBV7-2; cdr3_nt: TGTGCCAGCAGCCTAACTAGCGGGGGGGCGATAGAGCAGTTCTTC; cdr3_aa: CASSLTSGGAIEQFF
j_call: TRBJ2-1; d_call: TRBD1; clone_size: -; v_call: TRBV7-9; cdr3_nt: TGTGCCAGCAGTCGTGGACAGGGAACCTACAATGAGCAGTTCTTC; cdr3_aa: CASSRGQGTYNEQFF
j_call: TRBJ1-1; d_call: TRBD1; clone_size: -; v_call: TRBV2; cdr3_nt: TGTGCCAGCAGAGCCTCAGGGGGCGTGAACACTGAAGCTTTCTTT; cdr3_aa: CASRASGGVNTEAFF
j_call: TRBJ2-2; d_call: -; clone_size: -; v_call: TRBV4-2; cdr3_nt: TGTGCCAGCAGCCAAGGACAGGGGTTAGCGGGGGCTTTCACCGGGGAGCTGTTTTTT; cdr3_aa: CASSQGQGLAGAFTGELFF
j_call: TRBJ1-1; d_call: -; clone_size: -; v_call: TRBV29-1; cdr3_nt: TGCAGCGTTGACGGCTTCACTGAAGCTTTCTTT; cdr3_aa: CSVDGFTEAFF
j_call: TRBJ1-2; d_call: TRBD1; clone_size: once; v_call: TRBV28; cdr3_nt: TGTGCCAGCGAACAGGGGGCAAGCTATGGCTACACCTTC; cdr3_aa: CASEQGASYGYTF
j_call: TRBJ1-2; d_call: -; clone_size: -; v_call: TRBV19; cdr3_nt: TGTGCCAGTATTGGGGGACACTCGGAGTTCTATGGCTACACCTTC; cdr3_aa: CASIGGHSEFYGYTF
j_call: TRBJ1-6; d_call: -; clone_size: -; v_call: TRBV9; cdr3_nt: TGTGCCAGCAGCGTAGCTCAGGGCTCTAATTCACCCCTCCACTTT; cdr3_aa: CASSVAQGSNSPLHF
j_call: TRBJ1-5; d_call: -; clone_size: -; v_call: TRBV28; cdr3_nt: TGTGCCGTCGCCGGGACTGTGAATCAGCCCCAGCATTTT; cdr3_aa: CAVAGTVNQPQHF
j_call: TRBJ1-1; d_call: -; clone_size: -; v_call: TRBV21-1; cdr3_nt: TGTGCCAGCAGCAAGGGTAGCGGCACTGAAGCTTTCTTT; cdr3_aa: CASSKGSGTEAFF
j_call: TRBJ1-2; d_call: TRBD1; clone_size: -; v_call: TRBV5-1; cdr3_nt: TGCGCCAGCAGCTCGACAGGGATCGGCTACACCTTC; cdr3_aa: CASSSTGIGYTF
j_call: TRBJ2-3; d_call: TRBD1; clone_size: -; v_call: TRBV7-9; cdr3_nt: TGTGCCAGCAGCCGGGATCAGGGGGCAGATACGCAGTATTTT; cdr3_aa: CASSRDQGADTQYF
j_call: TRBJ1-2; d_call: TRBD1; clone_size: -; v_call: TRBV7-9; cdr3_nt: TGTGCCAGCAGCTTCCCAGGGGGCACAGCTAACTATGGCTACACCTTC; cdr3_aa: CASSFPGGTANYGYTF
j_call: TRBJ2-7; d_call: TRBD2; clone_size: -; v_call: TRBV9; cdr3_nt: TGTGCCAGCAGCCCCGCGGGGGGACTAGCGGGGGTCTACGAGCAGTACTTC; cdr3_aa: CASSPAGGLAGVYEQYF
j_call: TRBJ2-5; d_call: -; clone_size: -; v_call: TRBV6-2/TRBV6-3; cdr3_nt: TGTGCCAGCAGCCCCCAGCAGGACCCTAAAGAGACCCAGTACTTC; cdr3_aa: CASSPQQDPKETQYF
j_call: TRBJ1-1; d_call: -; clone_size: -; v_call: TRBV28; cdr3_nt: TGTGCCAGCAGTTTATACAGAGAGAACACTGAAGCTTTCTTT; cdr3_aa: CASSLYRENTEAFF
j_call: TRBJ2-7; d_call: -; clone_size: -; v_call: TRBV19; cdr3_nt: TGTGCCAGTAGTCCCCGCGGGACGGTAATCTACGAGCAGTACTTC; cdr3_aa: CASSPRGTVIYEQYF
j_call: TRBJ2-2; d_call: TRBD1; clone_size: -; v_call: TRBV4-1; cdr3_nt: TGCGCCAGCGCGGGACAGGGGACAGGCGGGGAGCTGTTTTTT; cdr3_aa: CASAGQGTGGELFF
j_call: TRBJ2-5; d_call: TRBD2; clone_size: few; v_call: TRBV7-7; cdr3_nt: TGTGCTAGCAGCTTAAGGCCAGGGACTAGCGCTTACGAAGAGACCCAGTACTTC; cdr3_aa: CASSLRPGTSAYEETQYF
j_call: TRBJ1-1; d_call: -; clone_size: -; v_call: TRBV6-9; cdr3_nt: TGTGCCAGCAGCGCCGCGGAGGGCACTGAAGCTTTCTTT; cdr3_aa: CASSAAEGTEAFF
j_call: TRBJ1-1; d_call: -; clone_size: -; v_call: TRBV10-3; cdr3_nt: TGTGCCATCAGTGTGCAGGAATCGAACACTGAAGCTTTCTTT; cdr3_aa: CAISVQESNTEAFF
j_call: TRBJ1-1; d_call: -; clone_size: once; v_call: TRBV5-4; cdr3_nt: TGTGCCAGCAGCTTGTGGGGGCGCGACACTGAAGCTTTCTTT; cdr3_aa: CASSLWGRDTEAFF
j_call: TRBJ1-6; d_call: -; clone_size: -; v_call: TRBV27; cdr3_nt: TGTGCCAGCAGTTTAATCATGAATTCACCCCTCCACTTT; cdr3_aa: CASSLIMNSPLHF
j_call: TRBJ1-2; d_call: TRBD1; clone_size: -; v_call: TRBV19; cdr3_nt: TGTGCCAGTAGTCCGGGACAGGTTTATGGCTACACCTTC; cdr3_aa: CASSPGQVYGYTF
j_call: TRBJ1-4; d_call: -; clone_size: once; v_call: TRBV5-4; cdr3_nt: TGTGCCAGCAGCCAAGCCCTTGGTGAAAAACTGTTTTTT; cdr3_aa: CASSQALGEKLFF
j_call: TRBJ2-2; d_call: -; clone_size: -; v_call: TRBV5-1; cdr3_nt: TGCGCCAGCAGCGTGACAAGGTTCACCGGGGAGCTGTTTTTT; cdr3_aa: CASSVTRFTGELFF
j_call: TRBJ1-5; d_call: -; clone_size: -; v_call: TRBV19; cdr3_nt: TGTGCCAGTAGTATACCTTCGGGGAGTACCCATCAGCCCCAGCATTTT; cdr3_aa: CASSIPSGSTHQPQHF